The 30 T cell receptor beta chains listed next were all sequenced from one sample in a study of blood T cell repertoires in COVID-19. Some clones are missing from TCRdb's copy, which holds only in-frame ones; the method was immunoSEQ multiplex PCR. The sample has 360,000 or so clones, around 91% seen once; the top ten hold 6.5%. Sequenced input: peripheral blood. The receptors come from a man aged 18 to 35 with active or convalescent COVID-19.

V gene TRBV5-1 combines with J gene TRBJ1-2; the D gene is possibly TRBD1 (6 bases). The germline V and J ends were trimmed by 7 bases and 2 bases, with 9 bases remaining between them. CDR1 and CDR2 from the germline V gene are SGHRS and YFSETQ. This CDR3 has 12 amino acids. The CDR3 sequence is CASRDINYGYTF. The CDR3 DNA reads as TGCGCCAGCCGGGACATCAACTATGGCTACACCTTC.

The CDR3 DNA reads TGTGCCAGCAGCTTAAGGGCCGGGACTCACTACGAGCAGTACTTC. Its translation: CASSLRAGTHYEQYF. The rearrangement uses TRBV7-3 and TRBJ2-7; a weak D match, TRBD2 (6 bases). This CDR3 has 15 residues. The germline V gene encodes CDR1 SGHTA and CDR2 FQGTGA. V was clipped by 1 base and J by 3 bases, with 13 bases between them.

The chain employs TRBV19 and TRBJ2-2; D not certain. CDR1 LNHDA and CDR2 SQIVND come from the germline V gene (reference sequence). The CDR3 runs 15 residues. V dropped 10 bases and J dropped 4 bases, with 19 bases sitting between them. The CDR3 nucleotides are TGTGCCACCCATTCTCCGGGTTCTCTCACCGGGGAGCTGTTTTTT. The encoded protein is CATHSPGSLTGELFF.

This clone was recorded only once. The chain has TRBV9 and TRBJ2-3; 7 bases match TRBD1. J was trimmed by 6 bases and V by 4 bases; bases with no gene match: 8. The CDR3 is 14 residues long. Germline-derived CDR1 and CDR2 are SGDLS and YYNGEE. CDR3 bases: TGTGCCAGCAGCCAGACCGGGACAGTCGATACGCAGTATTTT. Translated: CASSQTGTVDTQYF.

The gene calls are TRBV28 and TRBJ2-1; no clear D. V shed 6 bases and J shed 7 bases, with 7 bases lying between them. The CDR3 contains 11 residues. Germline CDR1 is MDHEN and CDR2 is SYDVKM. DNA of the CDR3: TGTGCCAGCAGCCAAATGAATGAGCAGTTCTTC. It translates to CASSQMNEQFF.

V and J are TRBV6-5 and TRBJ2-7; 8 bases align to TRBD1. The CDR3 sequence is 15 residues long. The V gene's germline CDR1 is MNHEY and CDR2 SVGAGI. J gave up 0 bases and V 6 bases, and 7 bases lay outside the gene matches. CDR3 protein: CASSPRQGSSYEQYF. The DNA for the CDR3 is TGTGCCAGCAGCCCCCGACAGGGGAGCTCCTACGAGCAGTACTTC.

The rearrangement uses TRBV6-5 and TRBJ2-7, with TRBD1 matching 9 bases. Germline CDR1 and CDR2: MNHEY and SVGAGI. The length of the CDR3 is 15 residues. Losses at the gene ends were 0 bases for V and 4 bases for J; bases not matched to a gene: 4. CDR3 in amino acids: CASSYSAQGAYEQYF. The DNA of the CDR3 is TGTGCCAGCAGTTACTCGGCACAGGGGGCTTACGAGCAGTACTTC.

The V call is TRBV9, the J call TRBJ1-2; D unclear. The CDR3 extends over 17 amino acids. V was clipped by 4 bases and J by 3 bases, with 22 bases between them. CDR1 is SGDLS and CDR2 is YYNGEE in the germline V gene. CDR3 bases: TGTGCCAGCAGCATACCCGTCCGTGGTAACGGGGACTATGGCTACACCTTC. Its protein is CASSIPVRGNGDYGYTF.

The sample holds one count of this clone. J is TRBJ1-2 and V is TRBV30, with 7 bases aligning to TRBD1. This CDR3 is 16 amino acids long. The germline CDR1 and CDR2 sequences are GTSNPN and SVGIG (reference sequence). With 0 bases clipped from V and 2 bases from J, the junction kept 9 bases outside the gene matches. CDR3 DNA: TGTGCCTGGAGTGTCCATTCGGGACAGCTAAACTATGGCTACACCTTC. This codes for CAWSVHSGQLNYGYTF.

The CDR3 sequence is CAFSGGYATNEKLFF. The CDR3 DNA reads as TGTGCCTTCTCAGGGGGCTATGCGACTAATGAAAAACTGTTTTTT. The J gene is TRBJ1-4, the V gene TRBV30; 8 positions agree with TRBD1. The CDR3 has 15 amino acids. The J segment lost 2 bases and the V segment lost 7 bases, leaving 9 bases of the junction unmatched. The germline gives CDR1 GTSNPN, CDR2 SVGIG (reference sequence).

V gene TRBV24-1 combines with J gene TRBJ2-7; 7 bases fit TRBD1. V shed 0 bases, J shed 3 bases, and the junction held 4 bases outside the gene matches. CDR1 and CDR2 (germline): KGHDR, SFDVKD. The length of the CDR3 is 15 residues. The CDR3 region is CATSDLSTGNYEQYF. The CDR3 DNA reads as TGTGCCACCAGTGATTTGTCGACAGGGAACTACGAGCAGTACTTC.

A note on this clone: Other DNA sequences within the sample encode an identical CDR3. This chain links TRBV6-5 with TRBJ2-7; 7 bases align to TRBD1. The germline CDR1 and CDR2 sequences are MNHEY and SVGAGI. This CDR3 spans 13 amino acids. V dropped 5 bases and J dropped 2; count of bases not matched to a gene: 3. The CDR3 here is CASSRTGTYEQYF. Written as DNA, the CDR3 is TGTGCCAGCAGTCGGACAGGTACCTACGAGCAGTACTTC.

The V gene is TRBV18, the J gene TRBJ2-5; 7 bases match TRBD2. Per the germline V gene, CDR1 is KGHSH and CDR2 is LQKENI. J was trimmed by 5 bases and V by 2 bases; bases with no gene match: 11. This CDR3 contains 16 residues. CDR3 sequence reads: CASSPSTKSGKETQYF. CDR3 sequence (DNA): TGTGCCAGCTCACCATCAACTAAAAGCGGGAAGGAGACCCAGTACTTC.

The J gene is TRBJ2-7, the V gene TRBV9, with 10 bases identical to TRBD1. V shed 0 bases, J shed 5 bases, and the junction held 5 bases outside the gene matches. CDR1 and CDR2 (germline): SGDLS, YYNGEE. This CDR3 is 15 amino acids long. CDR3 loop: CASSVAGTGVDEQYF. CDR3 nucleotide sequence: TGTGCCAGCAGCGTAGCTGGGACAGGGGTCGACGAGCAGTACTTC.

DNA of the CDR3: TGTGCCAGCAGCTCGGGGGGGGACACTGAAGCTTTCTTT. As protein: CASSSGGDTEAFF. The chain links TRBV3-1 (or the pseudogene TRBV3-2) to TRBJ1-1; possibly TRBD1 for D (5 bases). The CDR3 runs 13 residues. The germline V and J ends were trimmed by 5 bases and 3 bases, with 10 bases remaining between them. The germline CDR1 and CDR2 sequences are LGHDT and YNNKEL (reference sequence).

This clone was recorded a few times. CDR3 coding DNA: TGTGCCAGCAGCTCGTTGCGGGGGGCGCCGGAGACCCAGTACTTC. Translating gives CASSSLRGAPETQYF. This chain connects TRBV5-6 to TRBJ2-5, with TRBD2 matching over 8 bases. Looked up from germline, CDR1 is SGHDT and CDR2 is YYEEEE. J was trimmed by 5 bases and V by 3 bases; bases with no gene match: 9. This CDR3 contains 15 residues.

The rearrangement uses TRBV19 and TRBJ1-6, with TRBD1 matching 7 bases. This CDR3 is 14 amino acids long. From germline, CDR1 is LNHDA and CDR2 SQIVND (reference sequence). Losses at the gene ends were 8 bases for V and 9 bases for J; bases not matched to a gene: 10. The CDR3 coding sequence is TGTGCCAGTTCTTATAGGGGGCTTGGTTCACCCCTCCACTTT. Its protein is CASSYRGLGSPLHF.

The chain employs TRBV20-1 and TRBJ2-3; 15 bases are a match to TRBD2. The CDR3 is 16 amino acids. Trimming cost V 3 bases and J 14 bases; bases outside gene matches: 15. Germline V gene sequence: CDR1 DFQATT, CDR2 SNEGSKA (reference sequence). The CDR3 region has the DNA TGCAGTGCTAGTCCCCCCGGGACTAGCGGGGGGCCACCCCGGTATTTT. Translating gives CSASPPGTSGGPPRYF.

This clone was seen just once. J is TRBJ1-2 and V is TRBV24-1; no reliable D call. V was shortened by 4 bases and J by 4 bases, with 9 bases between the two germline ends. In germline, CDR1 is KGHDR, CDR2 SFDVKD. The CDR3 totals 13 residues. The CDR3 protein is CATSERRGYGYTF. CDR3 nucleotides: TGTGCCACCAGTGAGCGGCGGGGCTATGGCTACACCTTC.

This CDR3 is CASRRGAASNQPQHF. The DNA of the CDR3 is TGCGCCAGCAGGCGTGGGGCGGCTAGCAATCAGCCCCAGCATTTT. The chain uses TRBV4-1 and TRBJ1-5; D perhaps matches TRBD1 (5 bases). CDR3 length: 15 residues. V dropped 6 bases and J dropped 0 bases, with 12 bases sitting between them. Germline CDR1 reads MGHRA; CDR2 reads YSYEKL.

The chain couples TRBV15 to TRBJ1-5; D is perhaps TRBD1 (6 bases). V lost 3 bases and J lost 9, with 15 bases in between. Looked up from germline, CDR1 is LNHNV and CDR2 is YYDKDF (reference sequence). CDR3 size: 14 residues. The CDR3 region has the DNA TGTGCCACCAGCAGCAGAACAGGGTCTCGGCCCCAGCATTTT. Translated, it gives CATSSRTGSRPQHF.

The chain uses TRBV2 and TRBJ1-1, with D perhaps matching TRBD1 (5 bases). Germline V gene sequence: CDR1 SNHLY, CDR2 FYNNEI. This CDR3 has 13 residues. Between the trimmed V and J ends, which lost 4 bases and 0 bases, there was a span of 6 bases. The CDR3 is CASSGQLNTEAFF. Written as DNA, the CDR3 is TGTGCCAGCAGTGGACAGTTGAACACTGAAGCTTTCTTT.

This sequence joins TRBV4-1 and TRBJ2-3; D ambiguous. Trimming shortened V by 0 bases and J by 4 bases, and 11 bases separated the two germline ends. The length of the CDR3 is 15 residues. CDR1 and CDR2 (germline): MGHRA, YSYEKL. DNA of the CDR3: TGCGCCAGCAGCCAAGAGAGTCTCACTGCAGATACGCAGTATTTT. It yields the protein CASSQESLTADTQYF.

The genes are TRBV28 and TRBJ2-7; perhaps TRBD2 as D (5 bases). The CDR3 loop spans 15 amino acids. V dropped 6 bases and J dropped 2 bases, with 17 bases sitting between them. Germline values: CDR1 MDHEN, CDR2 SYDVKM. CDR3 amino acids: CASSPYLSGTYEQYF. CDR3 coding DNA: TGTGCCAGCAGCCCATATCTCTCGGGAACCTACGAGCAGTACTTC.

The CDR3 spells CASDGNGLAGDEQFF. CDR3 coding DNA: TGTGCCAGCGACGGGAATGGACTAGCTGGCGATGAGCAGTTCTTC. The genes are TRBV2 and TRBJ2-1; 8 nucleotides line up with TRBD2. This CDR3 spans 15 amino acids. CDR1 and CDR2 (germline): SNHLY, FYNNEI. After removal of 8 bases from V and 8 bases from J, the junction contained 14 bases not matched to a gene.

This clone was counted once. This rearrangement joins TRBV2 to TRBJ2-7; the match to TRBD2 covers 8 bases. Looked up from germline, CDR1 is SNHLY and CDR2 is FYNNEI. The CDR3 is made up of 18 amino acids. V lost 5 bases and J lost 4; bases outside the gene matches: 19. The DNA of the CDR3 is TGTGCCAGCAGTCCCCCTTGGGGGTCCGGGAGGGAGTCTTACGAGCAGTACTTC. Translation: CASSPPWGSGRESYEQYF.

The V call is TRBV27, the J call TRBJ2-2; the match to TRBD1 covers 8 bases. The CDR3 length is 15 residues. Germline V gene sequence: CDR1 MNHEY, CDR2 SMNVEV (reference sequence). The V segment lost 2 bases and the J segment 3 bases; nucleotides outside the gene matches: 2. The CDR3 reads CASSLDRGYTGELFF. Written as DNA, the CDR3 is TGTGCCAGCAGTTTAGACAGGGGATACACCGGGGAGCTGTTTTTT.

The chain links TRBV5-1 to TRBJ1-6, with 7 positions matching TRBD1. V lost 3 bases to trimming and J lost 8 bases; unmatched junction nucleotides: 8. CDR1 is SGHRS, CDR2 YFSETQ, per germline. The CDR3 length is 15 residues. The CDR3 here is CASSSRQGFDSPLHF. CDR3 in DNA: TGCGCCAGCAGCTCGAGACAGGGCTTTGATTCACCCCTCCACTTT.

The V and J genes are TRBV15 and TRBJ1-3; TRBD1 is a possible D gene (6 bases). V was shortened by 1 base and J by 3 bases, with 16 bases between the two germline ends. The CDR3 consists of 17 residues. The germline gives CDR1 LNHNV, CDR2 YYDKDF (reference sequence). In DNA form, the CDR3 reads TGTGCCACCAGCAGAGCAGGGGCAGGCCGGCTTGGAAACACCATATATTTT. Translation: CATSRAGAGRLGNTIYF.

The chain carries TRBV28 and TRBJ1-3; the D gene is possibly TRBD1 (6 bases). The V gene lost 8 bases and the J gene lost 3 bases, with 11 bases spanning the gap. Germline loops: CDR1 MDHEN, CDR2 SYDVKM. The CDR3 has 13 amino acids. CDR3 amino acids: CASVGGLGNTIYF. The CDR3 coding sequence is TGTGCCAGCGTGGGGGGGCTTGGAAACACCATATATTTT.